This T cell receptor beta chain was sequenced in a study of T cells in Graves' hyperthyroidism and ophthalmopathy. For the study at large: Peripheral blood was acquired at first diagnosis, ahead of any therapy whatsoever.

There were TCR beta CDR3 regions amplified from RNA transcripts. Researchers ran a first-round RT-PCR on the TCR CDR3 using the HTBI primer set. From the multiplex PCR reads, TCRdb called clonotypes with MiXCR, one entry per CDR3 protein. The data show about 350,000 distinct CDR3 sequences, 15% to 20% seen once. Whole-study findings and limits: Blood also carried most thyroid clonotypes expanded above 0.001. By a 13 V-J model, ophthalmopathy was set apart from stable hyperthyroidism.

As concerns this clonotype: Its specificity is not known.

The CDR3 runs to 14 residues. Germline values: CDR1 DFQATT, CDR2 SNEGSKA (reference sequence). With 5 bases clipped from V and 3 bases from J, the junction kept 6 bases outside the gene matches. The sequencing sample was made of blood. This receptor was taken from a woman aged 40 to 55 with Graves' ophthalmopathy. V gene TRBV20-1 combines with J gene TRBJ2-7; 11 bases match TRBD2. CDR3 amino acids: CSARGLAGRYEQYF. The DNA for the CDR3 is TGCAGTGCTCGCGGACTAGCGGGTCGCTACGAGCAGTACTTC.